These 20 T cell receptor beta chains were sequenced from one sample in a study of blood T cells in healthy people across ages. Next came a second PCR, run for about 6 to 12 cycles, which used a sample-barcoded 5' primer along with a J-beta primer mix. TCRdb ran MiXCR on the 5' RACE reads and lists one entry per CDR3 protein. The data contain approximately 290,000 distinct CDR3 sequences, 27% of them singletons. Source material: blood. These TCRs come from a woman in her seventies in good health.

The chain recombines TRBV10-3 with TRBJ1-2; D gene unclear. Germline V gives CDR1 ENHRY, CDR2 SYGVKD. This CDR3 is 13 amino acids long. The V end lost 4 bases, the J end lost 7 bases, and 13 bases lay between the germline ends. CDR3 nucleotide sequence: TGTGCCATCAGTGGGGTATTATTGGGTGGCTACACCTTC. The encoded protein is CAISGVLLGGYTF.

This chain connects TRBV27 to TRBJ2-7; 8 nucleotides align to TRBD2. The V and J ends lost 4 bases and 4 bases, in that order; junction bases with no gene match: 6. There are 14 residues in the CDR3. The germline gives CDR1 MNHEY, CDR2 SMNVEV (reference sequence). The CDR3: CASSSAGALYEQYF. The DNA for the CDR3 is TGTGCCAGCAGTTCAGCGGGAGCCCTATACGAGCAGTACTTC.

In its sample, this clonotype was seen a few times. The V gene is TRBV7-9, the J gene TRBJ1-5; D gene unclear. The germline CDR1 and CDR2 sequences are SEHNR and FQNEAQ (reference sequence). The CDR3 spans 16 residues. V was pared by 1 base and J by 4 bases, with 14 bases between. CDR3 sequence reads: CASSLGNGADNQPQHF. In nucleotides, the CDR3 is TGTGCCAGCAGCTTAGGTAATGGTGCGGATAATCAGCCCCAGCATTTT.

Details on this clonotype: A much larger clone sits a single nucleotide away, making a read error possible. The V and J genes are TRBV9 and TRBJ1-4; perhaps TRBD1 as D (5 bases). The CDR3 runs 13 residues. Germline values: CDR1 SGDLS, CDR2 YYNGEE. The germline V and J ends were trimmed by 6 bases and 7 bases, with 13 bases remaining between them. CDR3 protein: CASINSGGEKLFF. The CDR3 region has the DNA TGTGCCAGCATCAATAGCGGGGGTGAAAAACTGTTTTTT.

The genes are TRBV4-3 and TRBJ1-4; D ambiguous. The V end was cut by 0 bases, the J end by 10 bases, with 18 bases between. The CDR3 extends over 16 amino acids. Germline V CDR1 and CDR2: LGHNA, YSLEER. CDR3 amino acids: CASSQDSPGTNTKLFF. For the CDR3, the DNA is TGCGCCAGCAGCCAAGATTCCCCCGGAACGAATACAAAACTGTTTTTT.

The rearrangement links TRBV7-2 to TRBJ2-5, with D tentatively TRBD1 or TRBD2 (6 bases each). Germline V lookup: CDR1 SGHTA, CDR2 FQGNSA. The CDR3 has 16 residues. Trimming stripped 3 bases from V and 2 bases from J, with 16 bases between. This chain's CDR3 is CASSFGWGAEQETQYF. Written as DNA, the CDR3 is TGTGCCAGCAGCTTTGGGTGGGGGGCGGAACAAGAGACCCAGTACTTC.

The chain links TRBV5-6 to TRBJ2-5, with a tentative D call TRBD2 (6 bases). The CDR3 loop spans 14 amino acids. V dropped 4 bases and J dropped 4 bases, with 14 bases sitting between them. Germline assignment: CDR1 SGHDT and CDR2 YYEEEE. CDR3 sequence: CASSPGASRETQYF. CDR3 DNA sequence: TGTGCCAGCAGCCCGGGAGCTTCCCGAGAGACCCAGTACTTC.

This clonotype has more than one count but fewer than ten. Without the conserved terminal phenylalanine or tryptophan, this CDR3 likely stems from a read error. The chain is built from TRBV25-1 and TRBJ2-7, with 7 bases identical to TRBD2. With V trimmed by 10 bases and J by 0 bases, 9 bases remained unmatched. CDR3 length equals 14 residues. The germline V gene has CDR1 MGHDK and CDR2 SYGVNS. CDR3: CATRERGSSYEQYL. The CDR3 DNA is TGTGCCACCCGTGAGCGGGGTAGCTCCTACGAGCAGTACCTC.

The sample holds many counts of this clonotype. The CDR3, as DNA: TGTGCCAGCAGCTCAAGTGGGACAGTAGCCAAAAACATTCAGTACTTC. Translating it yields CASSSSGTVAKNIQYF. The chain employs TRBV11-1 and TRBJ2-4; the match to TRBD1 covers 7 bases. The trim removed 4 bases at V and 0 bases at J, leaving 6 bases unmatched. Germline V gene sequence: CDR1 SGHAT, CDR2 FQDESV (reference sequence). The length of the CDR3 is 16 residues.

The J gene is TRBJ2-1, the V gene TRBV10-3; 9 nucleotides match TRBD2. With V trimmed by 8 bases and J by 1 base, 6 bases remained unmatched. This CDR3 has 15 residues. Germline assignment: CDR1 ENHRY and CDR2 SYGVKD. The CDR3 sequence is CAIGDSGRSYNEQFF. In nucleotides, the CDR3 is TGTGCCATCGGGGATAGCGGGAGATCCTACAATGAGCAGTTCTTC.

This clonotype has a count of ten or more. This chain uses TRBV6-6 with TRBJ2-3; D gene uncertain. This CDR3 is 12 amino acids long. From germline, CDR1 is MNHNY and CDR2 SVGAGI (reference sequence). With 7 bases removed from V and 2 bases from J, the gap between germline ends came to 7 bases. DNA of the CDR3: TGTGCCAGCACTTCGGACACAGATACGCAGTATTTT. Encoded protein: CASTSDTDTQYF.

The chain employs TRBV7-2 and TRBJ2-7; D tentatively reads TRBD1 or TRBD2 (5 bases each). CDR1 is SGHTA, CDR2 FQGNSA, per germline. The CDR3 runs 13 residues. V lost 5 bases and J lost 4, with 12 bases in between. Here the CDR3 reads CASSAGTVYEQYF. The CDR3 region has the DNA TGTGCCAGCAGCGCCGGGACGGTTTACGAGCAGTACTTC.

The J gene is TRBJ1-3, the V gene TRBV20-1; D gene ambiguous. The CDR3 runs 15 residues. The V and J ends lost 0 bases and 2 bases respectively, with 11 bases between them. Looked up from germline, CDR1 is DFQATT and CDR2 is SNEGSKA (reference sequence). The CDR3 is CSARDGRSPGNTIYF. The CDR3 DNA follows: TGCAGTGCTAGAGATGGACGGAGCCCTGGAAACACCATATATTTT.

The rearrangement uses TRBV27 and TRBJ1-1; D gene ambiguous. V lost 6 bases, J lost 1 base, and 6 bases lay in between. The CDR3 spans 12 residues. Germline CDR1 reads MNHEY; CDR2 reads SMNVEV (reference sequence). The CDR3 DNA is TGTGCCAGCAGGGAGACGAACACTGAAGCTTTCTTT. Encoded protein: CASRETNTEAFF.

V and J are TRBV6-1 and TRBJ2-3, with a possible D match to TRBD2 (5 bases). CDR3 size: 17 residues. Trimming took off 7 bases at V and 1 base at J, with 21 bases between the two ends. CDR1 MNHNS and CDR2 SASEGT come from the germline V gene. The CDR3 loop reads CASTQTPGSGRTDTQYF. Here the CDR3 DNA reads TGTGCCAGCACGCAAACCCCGGGGAGCGGACGCACAGATACGCAGTATTTT.

This clonotype was detected ten times or more. The chain carries TRBV6-1 and TRBJ2-5, with TRBD2 matching 8 bases. This CDR3 contains 14 residues. Trimming took 7 bases from V and 5 from J; bases not matched to a gene: 9. The V gene's germline CDR1 is MNHNS and CDR2 SASEGT. DNA of the CDR3: TGTGCCAGCATAAAGGAACAGCGGGGGGAGACCCAGTACTTC. It is translated as CASIKEQRGETQYF.

This clonotype was counted a few times. The V and J genes are TRBV20-1 and TRBJ1-4, with D tentatively TRBD1 (5 bases). V was pared by 6 bases and J by 3 bases, with 14 bases between. Germline V gives CDR1 DFQATT, CDR2 SNEGSKA (reference sequence). CDR3 length: 14 residues. The CDR3 loop is CSAGGAPANEKLFF. CDR3 bases: TGCAGTGCCGGAGGGGCTCCAGCTAATGAAAAACTGTTTTTT.

CDR3: CASSIQGPDYNEQFF. The CDR3 nucleotides read TGTGCCAGCAGCATTCAGGGTCCAGATTACAATGAGCAGTTCTTC. The chain joins TRBV14 to TRBJ2-1; tentatively, D is TRBD1 (5 bases). The CDR3 loop spans 15 amino acids. Trimming removed 5 bases from V and 4 bases from J, with 15 bases in between. The V gene's germline CDR1 is SGHDN and CDR2 FVKESK.

The J gene is TRBJ2-1, the V gene TRBV5-1; 10 nucleotides align to TRBD2. CDR3 length: 15 amino acids. Looked up from germline, CDR1 is SGHRS and CDR2 is YFSETQ. The trim removed 4 bases at V and 8 bases at J, leaving 9 bases unmatched. Written as DNA, the CDR3 is TGCGCCAGCAGCCTACAAAGCGGGAGGGGCGATGAGCAGTTCTTC. It specifies CASSLQSGRGDEQFF. The full variable domain, with the rest looked up from reference TRBV5-1 and TRBJ2-1, is KAGVTQTPRYLIKTRGQQVTLSCSPISGHRSVSWYQQTPGQGLQFLFEYFSETQRNKGNFPGRFSGRQFSNSRSEMNVSTLELGDSALYLCASSLQSGRGDEQFFGPGTRLTVL.

This clonotype was observed a few times. One junction end disagrees with the germline gene, perhaps due to a read error. V usage is TRBV12-3 or TRBV12-4 and J usage is TRBJ2-6; D possibly corresponds to TRBD1 (5 bases). The CDR3 is 15 residues long. CDR3 sequence (DNA): TGTGCCAGCAGCCCAACAGTCTCTGGGGCCGACGTCCTGACTTTC. It translates to CASSPTVSGADVLTF.